A selection of T cell receptor beta chains follows, all from one sample in a study of shared clonotypes between healthy human individuals. Profiling relied on immunoSEQ multiplex PCR, and the TCRdb table lists in-frame clones only, not all of them. The sample lists about 660,000 clones; around 67% were seen once. Source material: memory CD4+ T cells sorted from blood. The receptors originated from a woman aged 25-40 years in good health. The CDR3 runs from the conserved cysteine through the conserved F or W. The order of the fields is D gene, clone size, J gene, V gene, CDR3 protein, CDR3 DNA. A D gene is named only where the DNA matches it firmly. Expanded clones get a size class; other rows say once, few or many, or leave the size out.

>TRBD1|-|TRBJ2-4|TRBV7-3
CASSLTGGADKNIQYF
TGTGCCAGCAGCTTAACAGGGGGCGCTGACAAAAACATTCAGTACTTC
>-|-|TRBJ2-1|TRBV9
CASSPREGPAYNEQFF
TGTGCCAGCAGCCCCCGTGAGGGGCCAGCCTACAATGAGCAGTTCTTC
>TRBD1|-|TRBJ2-3|TRBV5-1
CASSSGTEFTDTQYF
TGCGCCAGCAGCTCCGGGACAGAGTTCACAGATACGCAGTATTTT
>TRBD2|-|TRBJ2-7|TRBV6-5
CASRRLASSYEQYF
TGTGCCAGCAGGAGACTAGCGAGCTCCTACGAGCAGTACTTC
>-|-|TRBJ2-2|TRBV14
CASSQARGTGELFF
TGTGCCAGCAGCCAAGCTCGGGGTACCGGGGAGCTGTTTTTT
>TRBD1|few|TRBJ1-1|TRBV5-4
CASSPRTGLNTEAFF
TGTGCCAGCAGCCCAAGGACAGGTTTGAACACTGAAGCTTTCTTT
>-|-|TRBJ1-1|TRBV11-2
CASSPGFEGTEAFF
TGTGCCAGCTCCCCGGGATTCGAGGGCACTGAAGCTTTCTTT
>-|-|TRBJ1-2|TRBV4-1
CASSQDRQAYGYTF
TGCGCCAGCAGCCAAGATAGGCAGGCCTATGGCTACACCTTC
>-|-|TRBJ2-7|TRBV5-1
CASSLGNGGEQYF
TGCGCCAGCAGCTTGGGTAACGGCGGCGAGCAGTACTTC
>TRBD1|once|TRBJ2-7|TRBV10-2
CASSEGMGTARVYEQYF
TGCGCCAGCAGTGAAGGGATGGGGACAGCCCGGGTCTACGAGCAGTACTTC
>-|few|TRBJ2-1|TRBV28
CASSGPREQFF
TGTGCCAGCAGCGGGCCCCGTGAGCAGTTCTTC
>-|-|TRBJ2-1|TRBV4-1
CASSQDTGAYNEQFF
TGCGCCAGCAGCCAAGATACCGGGGCCTACAATGAGCAGTTCTTC
>TRBD1|-|TRBJ2-7|TRBV18
CASSPGRQGSEYF
TGTGCCAGCTCACCTGGACGACAGGGATCGGAGTACTTC